This TCR beta chain was obtained from a study of tumor and adjacent non-tumor tissue in lung cancer. Study details: The cohort had around eleven adenocarcinoma, 2 squamous cell and 1 small cell patients.

Study results and caveats: TCR diversity was significantly greater in tumor than normal lung tissue. Normal lung showed higher cumulative top 100 clone frequency than tumor.

Points on this clonotype: Its antigen remains unidentified. An end of the junction differs from the germline gene, which may be a read error.

No cell sorting was done before RNA was extracted from the tissue. Distant lung tissue was collected more than 3 cm away from the tumor edge. TCRbeta libraries were built with three rounds of nested PCR, modified from ARM-PCR. A single record per CDR3 protein comes from TCRdb applying MiXCR to the multiplex PCR reads. The table lists about 75,000 distinct CDR3 sequences, 65% to 75% of them singletons, with around a quarter in the top ten. Per germline, CDR1 MDHEN and CDR2 SYDVKM. The CDR3 consists of 15 residues. The sequence was obtained from a woman aged 45-60 years with non-small cell lung cancer. Sequenced sample: distant non-tumor lung tissue. The genes are TRBV28 and TRBJ1-5; no clear D gene. The CDR3 sequence: CASRADGLRNQPQYF. The CDR3 DNA is TGTGCCAGCAGGGCCGATGGGCTAAGGAATCAGCCCCAATATTTT.